The 22 T cell receptor beta chains listed next were all sequenced from one sample in a study of immune evolution from preneoplasia to lung adenocarcinoma. The repertoire was sequenced with immunoSEQ multiplex PCR; TCRdb's copy has only in-frame clones and lacks some. The data contain approximately 7,000 clones, around 80% of them seen just once; the ten biggest clones take up about 2.9%. Sequencing used FFPE invasive lung adenocarcinoma tissue. The receptors stem from a person aged 35-55 years with lung adenocarcinoma.

The chain is built from TRBV6-4 and TRBJ2-7, with TRBD1 matching over 8 bases. Germline values: CDR1 MRHNA, CDR2 SNTAGT. The V and J ends lost 0 bases and 7 bases, in that order; junction bases with no gene match: 5. The CDR3 has 14 residues. The CDR3 spells CASSDSRGRREQYF. DNA for the CDR3: TGTGCCAGCAGTGACTCCAGGGGGCGCAGGGAGCAGTACTTC.

The rearrangement joins TRBV11-2 to TRBJ2-7; D is possibly TRBD2 (6 bases). The CDR3 extends over 15 amino acids. V lost 0 bases and J lost 2, with 11 bases in between. Germline V lookup: CDR1 SGHAT, CDR2 FQNNGV. The CDR3 bases are TGTGCCAGCAGCTTAGATCTGGGGGGAACCTACGAGCAGTACTTC. Protein product: CASSLDLGGTYEQYF. The whole variable domain, filled in from reference TRBV11-2 and TRBJ2-7, reads EAGVAQSPRYKIIEKRQSVAFWCNPISGHATLYWYQQILGQGPKLLIQFQNNGVVDDSQLPKDRFSAERLKGVDSTLKIQPAKLEDSAVYLCASSLDLGGTYEQYFGPGTRLTVT.

This clone was seen a few times. The CDR3 nucleotides are TGTGCCAGCAGCTTTCTTGTCCGGGAGGGAGGCAATGAGCAGTTCTTC. Its translation is CASSFLVREGGNEQFF. The chain couples TRBV7-8 to TRBJ2-1, with 8 bases matching TRBD2. With V trimmed by 3 bases and J by 6 bases, 10 bases remained unmatched. The germline gives CDR1 SGHVS, CDR2 FQNEAQ. The length of the CDR3 is 16 residues.

A few counts support this clone. V and J are TRBV30 and TRBJ1-5, with D tentatively TRBD1 (5 bases). Trimming took off 3 bases at V and 6 bases at J, with 15 bases between the two ends. The CDR3 covers 14 residues. The germline V gene encodes CDR1 GTSNPN and CDR2 SVGIG (reference sequence). The CDR3 nucleotides are TGTGCCTGGAGCGGGGCTTGGGGAGCTCAGCCCCAGCATTTT. Its protein product is CAWSGAWGAQPQHF.

The V call is TRBV28, the J call TRBJ1-2; TRBD1 aligns across 9 bases. This CDR3 contains 15 residues. The germline V gene has CDR1 MDHEN and CDR2 SYDVKM. The V gene end was trimmed by 6 bases and the J gene end by 8 bases; junction bases not matched to a gene: 13. CDR3 protein: CASSQTGQGVGGYTF. CDR3 nucleotides: TGTGCCAGCAGCCAGACGGGACAGGGAGTTGGCGGCTACACCTTC.

This clone rates as medium-sized. The chain links TRBV7-9 to TRBJ1-2; D gene uncertain. The CDR3 runs to 14 residues. CDR1 is SEHNR and CDR2 is FQNEAQ in the germline V gene (reference sequence). The V gene lost 1 base and the J gene lost 5 bases, with 11 bases spanning the gap. CDR3 sequence reads: CASSLELLGYGYTF. The CDR3 nucleotides read TGTGCCAGCAGCTTAGAACTCCTGGGGTATGGCTACACCTTC.

This sequence joins TRBV6-1 and TRBJ1-4, with D perhaps TRBD1 (5 bases). There are 16 residues in the CDR3. Germline V lookup: CDR1 MNHNS, CDR2 SASEGT. Trimming took 4 bases from V and 0 from J, leaving 12 bases between them. The CDR3 reads CASSARGPTTNEKLFF. For the CDR3, the DNA is TGTGCCAGCAGTGCTAGGGGACCGACAACTAATGAAAAACTGTTTTTT.

A few counts support this clone. V and J are TRBV4-1 and TRBJ1-3, with D possibly matching TRBD1 (6 bases). This CDR3 has 14 amino acids. V lost 7 bases, J lost 1 base, and 11 bases lay in between. Germline loops: CDR1 MGHRA, CDR2 YSYEKL. CDR3 in amino acids: CASTGTGSGNTIYF. For the CDR3, the DNA is TGCGCCAGCACCGGAACAGGGTCTGGAAACACCATATATTTT.

CDR3 nucleotides: TGTGTCAGCAGCAGCGGGGACAGGGTCACTGAAGCTTTCTTT. Translated, it gives CVSSSGDRVTEAFF. The chain has TRBV21-1 and TRBJ1-1; TRBD1 reflects the table's D call only, with no check against the DNA. TRBV21-1 is a recognized pseudogene. This CDR3 comprises 14 residues.

The chain employs TRBV5-6 and TRBJ1-2, with 7 bases that match TRBD1. After removal of 3 bases from V and 5 bases from J, the junction contained 10 bases not matched to a gene. Looked up from germline, CDR1 is SGHDT and CDR2 is YYEEEE. The CDR3 runs 15 residues. As DNA, the CDR3 is TGTGCCAGCAGCTATACAGGGGAATCACTTTATGGCTACACCTTC. Its translation is CASSYTGESLYGYTF.

This clone appeared a single time. This rearrangement joins TRBV19 to TRBJ2-5; D tentatively reads TRBD1 or TRBD2 (5 bases each). V dropped 5 bases and J dropped 2 bases, with 12 bases sitting between them. CDR3 length: 14 residues. Germline V gives CDR1 LNHDA, CDR2 SQIVND (reference sequence). The CDR3 region is CASSVGTAQETQYF. CDR3 sequence (DNA): TGTGCCAGTAGTGTAGGGACGGCACAAGAGACCCAGTACTTC.

This chain connects TRBV6-5 to TRBJ1-2; D is undetermined. The CDR3 runs to 15 residues. Germline values: CDR1 MNHEY, CDR2 SVGAGI. The V gene lost 2 bases and the J gene lost 4 bases, with 14 bases spanning the gap. In DNA, the CDR3 is TGTGCCAGCAGTTACGACCGATCGCAAGGCTATGGCTACACCTTC. Protein: CASSYDRSQGYGYTF.

This chain connects TRBV29-1 to TRBJ2-7; D gene unclear. V lost 0 bases and J lost 1, with 7 bases in between. CDR3 length equals 13 residues. Looked up from germline, CDR1 is SQVTM and CDR2 is ANQGSEA. The CDR3 is CSVEDMVSYEQYF. The DNA for the CDR3 is TGCAGCGTTGAAGATATGGTATCCTACGAGCAGTACTTC.

This clone was found a few times. The chain has TRBV15 and TRBJ2-5; D gene uncertain. This CDR3 contains 13 residues. The germline V gene has CDR1 LNHNV and CDR2 YYDKDF (reference sequence). The V end was cut by 0 bases, the J end by 4 bases, with 6 bases between. CDR3 in amino acids: CATSREPIETQYF. CDR3 sequence (DNA): TGTGCCACCAGCAGAGAACCAATAGAGACCCAGTACTTC. Together with reference TRBV15 and TRBJ2-5, the CDR3 gives the full variable domain: DAMVIQNPRYQVTQFGKPVTLSCSQTLNHNVMYWYQQKSSQAPKLLFHYYDKDFNNEADTPDNFQSRRPNTSFCFLDIRSPGLGDTAMYLCATSREPIETQYFGPGTRLLVL.

This clone has more than one count but fewer than ten. V usage is TRBV6-5 and J usage is TRBJ1-2; TRBD1 is a possible D gene (5 bases). CDR1 is MNHEY and CDR2 is SVGAGI in the germline V gene. Between the trimmed V and J ends, which lost 9 bases and 8 bases, there was a span of 16 bases. The CDR3 loop spans 12 amino acids. The DNA of the CDR3 is TGTGCCAGTCTCGGGGGTGATTCGGGCTACACCTTC. Translated: CASLGGDSGYTF.

This clone was seen only a few times. The V gene is TRBV12-5, the J gene TRBJ2-2; TRBD1 is a possible D gene (6 bases). Between the trimmed V and J ends, which lost 6 bases and 2 bases, there was a span of 13 bases. Germline V gene lookup returns CDR1 LGHNT and CDR2 FRNRAP. This CDR3 is built from 15 residues. The CDR3 loop is CASGPGTKNTGELFF. As DNA, the CDR3 is TGTGCTAGTGGCCCCGGGACAAAAAACACCGGGGAGCTGTTTTTT. The full variable domain, completed using reference TRBV12-5 and TRBJ2-2, is DARVTQTPRHKVTEMGQEVTMRCQPILGHNTVFWYRQTMMQGLELLAYFRNRAPLDDSGMPKDRFSAEMPDATLATLKIQPSEPRDSAVYFCASGPGTKNTGELFFGEGSRLTVL.

The J gene is TRBJ2-1, the V gene TRBV11-1; 9 bases fit TRBD2. V lost 1 base and J lost 6; bases outside the gene matches: 1. The CDR3 is 14 residues long. Germline V gene data show CDR1 as SGHAT and CDR2 as FQDESV (reference sequence). As DNA, the CDR3 is TGTGCCAGCAGCTTAGGGCGGGAGGGCAATGAGCAGTTCTTC. As protein: CASSLGREGNEQFF.

The table lists this clone with a few counts. The chain is built from TRBV5-4 and TRBJ1-4; D possibly corresponds to TRBD1 (6 bases). V dropped 4 bases and J dropped 6 bases, with 16 bases sitting between them. The CDR3 spans 15 residues. Germline CDR1 is SGHNT and CDR2 is YYREEE (reference sequence). The CDR3 is CASSTNRALDEKLFF. DNA for the CDR3: TGTGCCAGCAGCACCAACAGGGCGCTAGATGAAAAACTGTTTTTT.

The genes are TRBV19 and TRBJ1-1; TRBD1 agrees at 9 bases. This CDR3 region has 15 residues. Germline trimming cut 5 bases from V and 5 bases from J; bases unmatched to any gene: 9. Germline lookup yields CDR1 LNHDA and CDR2 SQIVND (reference sequence). CDR3: CASSSRTGVGTEAFF. The CDR3 DNA reads as TGTGCCAGTAGTTCACGGACAGGGGTCGGTACTGAAGCTTTCTTT.

In this sample, this clone turned up a few times. This chain links TRBV9 with TRBJ1-2, with a possible D match to TRBD1 (5 bases). The CDR3 length is 15 residues. V was pared by 3 bases and J by 4 bases, with 16 bases between. Looked up from germline, CDR1 is SGDLS and CDR2 is YYNGEE. CDR3 amino acids: CASSGDLTGLYGYTF. CDR3 in DNA: TGTGCCAGCAGCGGGGATTTAACAGGACTCTATGGCTACACCTTC.

V is TRBV27 and J is TRBJ2-1; 14 bases line up with TRBD2. CDR1 is MNHEY, CDR2 SMNVEV, per germline (reference sequence). The CDR3 is 14 residues long. J was trimmed by 7 bases and V by 6 bases; bases with no gene match: 2. CDR3 coding DNA: TGTGCCAGCAGGAGGACTAGCGGGAGGAATGAGCAGTTCTTC. Encoded protein: CASRRTSGRNEQFF.

V gene TRBV28 combines with J gene TRBJ2-1; 8 bases agree with TRBD1. J gave up 2 bases and V 4 bases, and 4 bases lay outside the gene matches. CDR1 is MDHEN and CDR2 is SYDVKM in the germline V gene. The CDR3 covers 15 residues. This CDR3 is CASSSDRVPYNEQFF. As DNA, the CDR3 is TGTGCCAGCAGTTCGGACAGGGTCCCCTACAATGAGCAGTTCTTC.